These 10 T cell receptor beta chains were all obtained from the same sample, sequenced in a study of T cells expressing NK-cell markers. With the 5' RACE reads reprocessed, TCRdb shows one record per CDR3 protein and no DNA. The sample data list about 460,000 distinct CDR3 sequences. The specimen sequenced was blood T cells: a sorted CD56 or NKG2C T cell subset, CD4+ or CD8+ T cells, or bulk PBMC T cells (not recorded which). These receptor sequences come from a woman aged 45 to 65 in good health.

This rearrangement joins TRBV29-1 to TRBJ1-5. This CDR3 region has 11 residues. The germline V gene has CDR1 SQVTM and CDR2 ANQGSEA. CDR3 amino acids: CSVDSSGSQHF.

The rearrangement uses TRBV12-3 or TRBV12-4 and TRBJ1-2; TCRdb selects TRBD1, and the lack of DNA leaves this call unchecked. This CDR3 region has 12 residues. CDR3 sequence: CASSPTGHGYTF.

V gene TRBV6-1 combines with J gene TRBJ1-5. The CDR3 extends over 13 amino acids. The germline V gene encodes CDR1 MNHNS and CDR2 SASEGT. The CDR3 protein is CASSGLPSEPQHF.

The J gene is TRBJ2-4, the V gene TRBV4-1; no DNA is available, so the TRBD2 call from TCRdb remains unchecked. The CDR3 contains 15 residues. CDR1 is MGHRA and CDR2 is YSYEKL in the germline V gene. This CDR3 reads CASSQGLGTKNIQYF.

The chain links TRBV5-1 to TRBJ2-2; lacking DNA, the TRBD1 call made by TCRdb goes unchecked. Germline V gene data show CDR1 as SGHRS and CDR2 as YFSETQ. The CDR3 length is 15 residues. Here the CDR3 reads CASSPRDRNTGELFF.

The chain joins TRBV5-5 to TRBJ1-5. The germline V gene has CDR1 SGHKS and CDR2 YYEKEE (reference sequence). CDR3 size: 13 residues. CDR3: CASSLLNEKPQHF.

The rearrangement links TRBV7-2 to TRBJ2-5. The CDR3 extends over 15 amino acids. Germline loops: CDR1 SGHTA, CDR2 FQGNSA. CDR3: CASSLDGQWSETQYF.

The V gene is TRBV12-3 or TRBV12-4, the J gene TRBJ2-3; the D call of TRBD1 rests on TCRdb alone, since no DNA is present to check it. This CDR3 region has 14 residues. The chain's CDR3 is CASSSSRQLDTQYF.

This CDR3 is CSARPGGAGNSPLHF. V usage is TRBV20-1 and J usage is TRBJ1-6; TCRdb gives TRBD1 as the D gene, but with no DNA this cannot be confirmed. Germline V gene data show CDR1 as DFQATT and CDR2 as SNEGSKA (reference sequence). The CDR3 consists of 15 residues.

The CDR3 loop reads CASSLSAGGSAFF. V is TRBV27 and J is TRBJ1-1. CDR3 size: 13 residues. Germline loops: CDR1 MNHEY, CDR2 SMNVEV (reference sequence).